This paragraph covers one TCR beta chain sequence. The antigen it recognizes is unknown. Base qualities are not recorded, but no much larger clone differs from it by a single base. The data derive from a study of shared clonotypes between healthy human individuals (dated by TCRdb to the early 2020s). A note on the overall study: The cohort included three men and a couple of women between 18 and 49 years of age. The study deeply sequenced blood TCR repertoires of about 5 healthy adults to estimate repertoire size and the extent of clonotype sharing between individuals. For each donor, three plates each were used for CD4 naive and CD4 memory, two plates were used for CD8 naive, and one plate was used for CD8 memory. Between about 0.8 and 9 billion PBMCs per donor were obtained by leukapheresis. Different laboratories and diverse techniques were used to prepare libraries and sequence TCR repertoires, to increase sequencing depth and limit assay-specific biases. General study outcomes and caveats: The genetic and exposure-history diversity represented was limited by the small number of donors. Sampling was restricted to blood, and TCR repertoires in tissue are likely to differ from TCR repertoires in blood. Incomplete sequencing was indicated by rarefaction of sorted-subset datasets, despite the large sequencing depth. Sharing across a handful of donors was observed for around 5% of naive CD4, over 3% of naive CD8, over 2% of memory CD4, and roughly 0.4% of memory CD8 clonotypes. Based on pairwise subsampling, the degree of clonotype sharing among donors was expected to be affected by sequencing depth. Naive subsets generally had larger estimated clonotype richness than memory subsets did. Compared with non-shared clonotypes, clonotypes shared by all four sorted-subset donors had higher generation probabilities.

The donors were healthy, HIV-negative adults who had no recently reported acute infections or vaccinations. All donors were Caucasian adults living in Nashville, Tennessee, USA. CD4+ T cells were enriched by magnetic negative selection; naive cells were then positively selected on CD45RA, and the negative fraction formed the memory subset. Blood was obtained by leukapheresis, after which PBMCs were separated by Ficoll-Histopaque density gradient centrifugation and cryopreserved in liquid nitrogen vapor phase. Analytical flow cytometry was used to check the purity and quantity of each magnetically sorted T cell population. Each sorted fraction had its genomic DNA isolated and then quantified by UV absorbance on a Nanodrop 2000c. CDR1 and CDR2 were assigned from the germline V gene as MDHEN and SYDVKM. The CDR3 starts with the cysteine, ends with the phenylalanine, and has 14 residues. This entry keeps only the CDR3 DNA: 42 bases, framed from base 1. A distance of 8 bases separates the germline ends of V and J, which lose 3 bases and 0 bases respectively.

Using the deep immunoSEQ assay, TCR CDR3 regions were amplified from genomic DNA by multiplex PCR. For each cell subset, the extracted genomic DNA was distributed evenly across all wells of several immunoSEQ 96-well plates, and each plate served as one replicate. For sorted subsets, about 200 ng genomic DNA, equal to approximately 30,000 T cell genomes, was loaded into each replicate PCR. The purified libraries were quantified using a Qubit 3.0 fluorometer, sized with a Bioanalyzer 2100, and then quantified again using the KAPA Library Quantification kit. Every immunoSEQ 96-well plate was sequenced on a separate single-read 150-cycle Illumina NextSeq 550 flow cell. Per the original workflow: Because only junctional sequences without quality scores were contained in the immunoSEQ output, filtering matching that applied to full-length reads could not be performed. Sequences were annotated with PyIR, a Python wrapper for IgBLAST v1.9, using IMGT germline references to assign V/J genes and CDR3. Reads with weak V/J assignments (E-value above 1e-6), missing CDR3, stop codons, out-of-frame junctions, or ambiguous translated residues were removed. V3J clonotypes were defined as sequences sharing an identical inferred V gene, J gene, and CDR3 amino acid sequence. Percentage overlap between repertoires was calculated by dividing the number of shared unique clonotypes by the size of the smaller repertoire. Three approaches were used to assess repertoire richness: RTK rarefaction, the Chao1 estimator, and Recon v2.1 estimates of unobserved clonotypes. OLGA was used to compute generation probabilities for all TCRbeta clonotypes that the gDNA method yielded from four donors. TCRdb limited this immuneACCESS table to in-frame rearrangements with V and J called. A share of clones is missing; checked studies link under half to unresolved V genes, and the rest is unexplained. V and J calls and clone size are those listed in that table; D and trimming were worked out from the DNA. The sample table records roughly 2.2 million clones; around 92% of these occur just once. The top ten clones comprise approximately 0.41% of the sample.

The source of this sequence is a young man in good health. Some clones in this sample may be carry-over from other donors' samples. The sequenced material came from naive CD4+ T cells from PBMCs. According to the study, the label for this sample's cell subset or site signals: CD45RA+ positively selected. The chain employs TRBV28 and TRBJ1-2; the D gene assignment is ambiguous. The DNA is as follows: TGTGCCAGCAGTTTCCGGGGAGCTAACTATGGCTACACCTTC. The translation is CASSFRGANYGYTF.